This T cell receptor (beta chain) was observed in a study of Ad26.COV2.S vaccination and SARS-CoV-2 variants. The study's findings and limits: Those who received vaccine or placebo ended up with similar non-spike TCR breadth. Total T cell responses were possibly underestimated by TCR breadth and depth analyses. Vaccinated individuals (as opposed to placebo recipients) had higher spike-specific TCR breadth.

This clone is categorized as medium-sized. Its antigen is as yet unknown. The method was immunoSEQ multiplex PCR; TCRdb's version includes in-frame clones alone and lacks a portion of them. The sample has roughly 100,000 clones, around 80% seen once; the top ten hold roughly 17%. The sequencing used peripheral blood, collected after recovery from COVID-19. The TCR was taken from a human donor who had recovered from COVID-19.

Here the CDR3 DNA reads TGTGCCAGCAGCTTAAATCTTCGAAGCGAGCAGTACTTC. Translation: CASSLNLRSEQYF. The gene calls are TRBV5-6 and TRBJ2-7; D not resolved. CDR3 size: 13 residues. V dropped 2 bases and J dropped 6 bases, with 12 bases sitting between them. CDR1 is SGHDT, CDR2 YYEEEE, per germline.